The 30 T cell receptor beta chains in this list originate from one sample, sequenced in a study of shared clonotypes between healthy human individuals. Sequenced by immunoSEQ multiplex PCR; TCRdb stores in-frame clones only, minus some. Here the sample spans approximately 640,000 clones, more than 70% being singletons. Sequenced input: memory CD4+ T cells sorted from blood. The sample's subset: CD45RA-negative fraction. These receptors were collected from a woman aged 25 to 39 in good health.

The V call is TRBV15, the J call TRBJ2-3; D call uncertain. The germline V and J ends were trimmed by 1 base and 4 bases, with 6 bases remaining between them. Germline V gene sequence: CDR1 LNHNV, CDR2 YYDKDF (reference sequence). The CDR3 is 13 residues long. CDR3 protein: CATSRVGSDTQYF. CDR3 nucleotide sequence: TGTGCCACCAGCAGAGTAGGATCAGATACGCAGTATTTT.

The J gene is TRBJ2-7, the V gene TRBV7-6; no clear D. The CDR3 runs 14 residues. Deletions cut 1 base from V and 3 bases from J, with 10 bases between. CDR1 is SGHVS and CDR2 is FNYEAQ in the germline V gene. The CDR3 nucleotides are TGTGCCAGCAGCTTAGGAGCCCGCTTCTACGAGCAGTACTTC. Protein sequence: CASSLGARFYEQYF.

The chain uses TRBV6-1 and TRBJ2-5, with 11 positions matching TRBD1. V lost 6 bases to trimming and J lost 3 bases; unmatched junction nucleotides: 6. The germline V gene encodes CDR1 MNHNS and CDR2 SASEGT. The length of the CDR3 is 15 residues. The DNA of the CDR3 is TGTGCCAGCAGGGCGGACAGGGGGCGCGAAGAGACCCAGTACTTC. Its protein is CASRADRGREETQYF.

This sequence joins TRBV12-5 and TRBJ1-1; D gene ambiguous. Germline CDR1 LGHNT, CDR2 FRNRAP. The CDR3 loop spans 14 amino acids. Trimming left V 1 base short and J 1 base short, with 7 bases between. The CDR3 sequence is CASGLAGSNTEAFF. CDR3 nucleotides: TGTGCTAGTGGTTTGGCGGGGTCGAACACTGAAGCTTTCTTT. Variable domain in full (rest from reference TRBV12-5 and TRBJ1-1): DARVTQTPRHKVTEMGQEVTMRCQPILGHNTVFWYRQTMMQGLELLAYFRNRAPLDDSGMPKDRFSAEMPDATLATLKIQPSEPRDSAVYFCASGLAGSNTEAFFGQGTRLTVV.

The gene calls are TRBV5-1 and TRBJ1-2, with D perhaps TRBD1 (5 bases). Trimming removed 0 bases at V and 7 bases at J, with 13 bases between. The CDR3 loop spans 14 amino acids. Looked up from germline, CDR1 is SGHRS and CDR2 is YFSETQ. The DNA for the CDR3 is TGCGCCAGCAGCTTGGGAGGGGTTAGCTTTGGCTACACCTTC. Translated, it gives CASSLGGVSFGYTF.

This clone came up many times. The chain combines TRBV10-2 with TRBJ2-7; D not certain. The CDR3 totals 14 residues. V lost 3 bases and J lost 1, with 10 bases in between. CDR1 is WSHSY, CDR2 SAAADI, per germline. This CDR3 is CASSEVVRSYEQYF. CDR3 bases: TGCGCCAGCAGTGAAGTAGTCCGGTCCTACGAGCAGTACTTC.

This clone showed up many times. The genes are TRBV19 and TRBJ1-3; the match to TRBD1 covers 10 bases. Germline values: CDR1 LNHDA, CDR2 SQIVND (reference sequence). Trimming cost V 6 bases and J 3 bases; bases outside gene matches: 5. CDR3 length: 15 amino acids. This CDR3 reads CASRSGTGVGNTIYF. The CDR3 DNA is TGTGCCAGTAGGTCCGGGACAGGGGTTGGAAACACCATATATTTT.

This clone has only one observation. CDR3 protein: CASGGPMAQHF. The CDR3, as DNA: TGTGCCAGTGGGGGCCCGATGGCCCAGCATTTT. The chain carries TRBV19 and TRBJ1-5; D perhaps matches TRBD1 (6 bases). Between the trimmed V and J ends, which lost 8 bases and 11 bases, there was a span of 13 bases. The CDR3 consists of 11 residues. Germline CDR1 is LNHDA and CDR2 is SQIVND (reference sequence).

The chain employs TRBV7-6 and TRBJ1-1, with D maybe TRBD1 (6 bases). The CDR3 length is 14 residues. Trimming stripped 5 bases from V and 4 bases from J, with 14 bases between. CDR1 and CDR2 from the germline V gene are SGHVS and FNYEAQ. The CDR3 bases are TGTGCCAGCAGCGCCAACAGGGTAAGCACTGAAGCTTTCTTT. This codes for CASSANRVSTEAFF.

The V and J genes are TRBV9 and TRBJ2-7; 11 bases fit TRBD2. There are 16 residues in the CDR3. The junction had 2 bases not matched to a gene; V was cut back by 0 bases and J by 0 bases. Per germline, CDR1 SGDLS and CDR2 YYNGEE. Written as DNA, the CDR3 is TGTGCCAGCAGCGTAGGGGGACTAGCGGACTCCTACGAGCAGTACTTC. Residues: CASSVGGLADSYEQYF.

This clone has just a few counts. The chain is built from TRBV19 and TRBJ2-7; 9 positions agree with TRBD2. V lost 5 bases, J lost 4 bases, and 6 bases stayed unmatched. Germline V gene sequence: CDR1 LNHDA, CDR2 SQIVND (reference sequence). The CDR3 runs to 14 residues. The CDR3 loop is CASSGLAGEYEQYF. CDR3 nucleotide sequence: TGTGCCAGTAGTGGATTAGCGGGAGAGTACGAGCAGTACTTC.

The chain recombines TRBV11-2 with TRBJ2-3, with 8 bases aligning to TRBD2. Trimming at V came to 7 bases and at J to 3 bases, leaving 9 bases not matched to a gene. Germline loops: CDR1 SGHAT, CDR2 FQNNGV. This CDR3 contains 15 residues. The CDR3 loop is CASIRGAGGTDTQYF. CDR3 DNA sequence: TGTGCCAGCATAAGGGGGGCGGGAGGTACAGATACGCAGTATTTT.

The chain combines TRBV5-1 with TRBJ1-3; D is unresolved. Germline V CDR1 and CDR2: SGHRS, YFSETQ. V was pared by 4 bases and J by 0 bases, with 8 bases between. This CDR3 contains 14 residues. CDR3 DNA: TGCGCCAGCAGCACCGCAAGCTCTGGAAACACCATATATTTT. Its translation: CASSTASSGNTIYF.

The chain is built from TRBV7-3 and TRBJ1-1; D is undetermined. V shed 4 bases and J shed 1 base, with 7 bases lying between them. This CDR3 has 13 amino acids. The germline V gene has CDR1 SGHTA and CDR2 FQGTGA. DNA for the CDR3: TGTGCCAGCAGCTCTGGTTGGAACACTGAAGCTTTCTTT. Translation: CASSSGWNTEAFF.

The DNA of the CDR3 is TGCGCCAGCAGCAAGGAAGGGGTGAGAAACACCATATATTTT. It is translated as CASSKEGVRNTIYF. The chain has TRBV5-1 and TRBJ1-3; weak D call: TRBD1 (5 bases). The CDR3 runs to 14 residues. CDR1 and CDR2 from the germline V gene are SGHRS and YFSETQ. Trimming cost V 4 bases and J 5 bases, with 13 bases left between them.

The chain carries TRBV5-1 and TRBJ1-1; D unresolved. Germline V gene sequence: CDR1 SGHRS, CDR2 YFSETQ. The CDR3 has 13 amino acids. V lost 5 bases, J lost 1 base, and 9 bases lay in between. CDR3 coding DNA: TGCGCCAGCAGGCTCAACGAGAACACTGAAGCTTTCTTT. It translates to CASRLNENTEAFF.

This chain connects TRBV7-8 to TRBJ2-1, with 7 bases matching TRBD2. Germline CDR1 and CDR2: SGHVS and FQNEAQ. The J segment lost 5 bases and the V segment lost 5 bases, leaving 12 bases of the junction unmatched. The CDR3 totals 16 residues. The CDR3 DNA sequence: TGTGCCAGCAGCCCCCTGGGGTGGGGGGGGAACAATGAGCAGTTCTTC. This encodes CASSPLGWGGNNEQFF.

The chain combines TRBV6-6 with TRBJ2-7; D not resolved. The length of the CDR3 is 14 residues. Germline V lookup: CDR1 MNHNY, CDR2 SVGAGI (reference sequence). The ends were cut back, 2 bases at V and 0 bases at J, with 8 bases in the middle. CDR3 region: CASSYGSVSYEQYF. The DNA for the CDR3 is TGTGCCAGCAGTTACGGTTCCGTCTCCTACGAGCAGTACTTC.

The chain couples TRBV19 to TRBJ2-3; D may be TRBD1 or TRBD2 (5 bases each). The CDR3 has 14 residues. The V and J ends lost 6 bases and 4 bases respectively, with 14 bases between them. The V gene's germline CDR1 is LNHDA and CDR2 SQIVND (reference sequence). CDR3 nucleotides: TGTGCCAGTAGCGGGACCGGATGGGCAGATACGCAGTATTTT. Its translation is CASSGTGWADTQYF.

CDR3: CASSTGTDTMSGYTF. In nucleotides, the CDR3 is TGTGCCAGCAGCACCGGGACAGATACTATGTCGGGCTACACCTTC. The J gene is TRBJ1-2, the V gene TRBV11-2; TRBD1 agrees at 7 bases. The CDR3 runs to 15 residues. Losses at the gene ends were 5 bases for V and 8 bases for J; bases not matched to a gene: 14. Germline V gene data show CDR1 as SGHAT and CDR2 as FQNNGV. The entire variable domain, with the rest obtained from reference TRBV11-2 and TRBJ1-2, is as follows: EAGVAQSPRYKIIEKRQSVAFWCNPISGHATLYWYQQILGQGPKLLIQFQNNGVVDDSQLPKDRFSAERLKGVDSTLKIQPAKLEDSAVYLCASSTGTDTMSGYTFGSGTRLTVV.

V is TRBV5-5 and J is TRBJ1-2; D possibly corresponds to TRBD1 (6 bases). CDR3 length equals 14 residues. The germline gives CDR1 SGHKS, CDR2 YYEKEE (reference sequence). Trimming took 3 bases from V and 5 from J, leaving 14 bases between them. This chain's CDR3 is CASSSRNREYGYTF. The CDR3 DNA is TGTGCCAGCAGCTCCCGGAACAGGGAGTATGGCTACACCTTC.

V and J are TRBV6-1 and TRBJ2-5; no firm D call. Germline V CDR1 and CDR2: MNHNS, SASEGT. V shed 5 bases and J shed 5 bases, with 9 bases lying between them. The CDR3 totals 12 residues. CDR3 amino acids: CASSSAGETQYF. In nucleotides, the CDR3 is TGTGCCAGCAGTAGTGCCGGGGAGACCCAGTACTTC.

V is TRBV4-2 and J is TRBJ2-2, with 14 positions matching TRBD2. Per germline, CDR1 LGHNA and CDR2 YNFKEQ. The CDR3 runs 17 residues. Germline trimming cut 5 bases from V and 6 bases from J; bases unmatched to any gene: 8. The CDR3 sequence: CASSERGTSGSSGELFF. CDR3 DNA: TGTGCCAGCAGCGAACGCGGGACTAGCGGGAGTTCCGGGGAGCTGTTTTTT.

This clone showed up just once. The J gene is TRBJ1-5, the V gene TRBV10-3; D is possibly TRBD1 (5 bases). The CDR3 covers 16 residues. Trimming shortened V by 0 bases and J by 4 bases, and 13 bases separated the two germline ends. The V gene's germline CDR1 is ENHRY and CDR2 SYGVKD. CDR3 residues: CAISESTGLVNQPQHF. CDR3 coding DNA: TGTGCCATCAGTGAGTCCACAGGACTGGTGAATCAGCCCCAGCATTTT.

V usage is TRBV6-1 and J usage is TRBJ2-2; 11 bases fit TRBD2. V lost 5 bases, J lost 4 bases, and 3 bases stayed unmatched. Germline values: CDR1 MNHNS, CDR2 SASEGT. The CDR3 contains 15 residues. The CDR3 protein is CASSLAGGVTGELFF. CDR3 DNA sequence: TGTGCCAGCAGTCTAGCGGGAGGAGTCACCGGGGAGCTGTTTTTT.

This clone was detected many times. V is TRBV6-6 and J is TRBJ1-5, with 8 bases matching TRBD1. The length of the CDR3 is 16 residues. In germline, CDR1 is MNHNY, CDR2 SVGAGI (reference sequence). The J segment lost 4 bases and the V segment lost 0 bases, leaving 5 bases of the junction unmatched. The CDR3 DNA reads TGTGCCAGCAGTTACTCCGCGGACAGGGATAATCAGCCCCAGCATTTT. It is translated as CASSYSADRDNQPQHF.

This clone has a handful of counts. The CDR3 DNA reads TGTGCCTGGAGTCCTCCCCCGTACAATGAGCAGTTCTTC. Translated, it gives CAWSPPPYNEQFF. The chain combines TRBV30 with TRBJ2-1; D is uncertain. Germline V gene data show CDR1 as GTSNPN and CDR2 as SVGIG (reference sequence). Trimming shortened V by 2 bases and J by 4 bases, and 9 bases separated the two germline ends. This CDR3 comprises 13 residues.

The gene calls are TRBV19 and TRBJ2-7; D may be TRBD1 or TRBD2 (5 bases each). V shed 5 bases and J shed 3 bases, with 14 bases lying between them. Germline V gene sequence: CDR1 LNHDA, CDR2 SQIVND (reference sequence). The CDR3 is 14 amino acids. The CDR3 loop is CASSPQTDYYEQYF. The CDR3 nucleotides read TGTGCCAGTAGTCCCCAGACAGACTACTACGAGCAGTACTTC.

The chain's CDR3 is CASSYPNDYEQYF. Written as DNA, the CDR3 is TGTGCCAGCAGTTACCCAAACGATTACGAGCAGTACTTC. This chain links TRBV6-6 with TRBJ2-7, with D hard to call. The V and J ends lost 2 bases and 4 bases respectively, with 9 bases between them. CDR3 length: 13 amino acids. The germline CDR1 and CDR2 sequences are MNHNY and SVGAGI (reference sequence).

V gene TRBV28 combines with J gene TRBJ2-7, with D maybe TRBD2 (6 bases). CDR3 size: 15 residues. V lost 5 bases to trimming and J lost 0 bases, with 14 bases between them. Germline-derived CDR1 and CDR2 are MDHEN and SYDVKM. The CDR3 loop is CASSQPGLHSYEQYF. As DNA, the CDR3 is TGTGCCAGCAGTCAACCGGGACTGCACTCCTACGAGCAGTACTTC.